This paragraph reports one T cell receptor (beta chain). The antigen it recognizes is unknown. No base quality values were provided; no much bigger clone lies one nucleotide off. To sequence the TCRbeta CDR3 region, genomic DNA was isolated from the sorted cells. The immunoSEQ Assay was used for sequencing of TCRbeta CDR3 regions. Imported from immuneACCESS, the table was reduced by TCRdb to in-frame sequences with V and J called. These copies leave out some clones; in studies compared against another copy, an unresolved V gene accounts for under half, and the cause of the remainder is not known. The sample records 90,000 to 100,000 clones, around 88% of which are singletons. The ten largest make up about 0.5% of the sample. The trial excluded patients who had a history of autoimmune disease or who were on systemic immunosuppression. Peripheral blood for TCR sequencing was drawn from every dose cohort at baseline, at cycle 4 day 1 and at cycle 7 day 1. Samples came from an open-label, multicenter, first-in-human phase I dose-escalation trial of ivuxolimab. Adults with locally advanced or metastatic melanoma, renal cell carcinoma, hepatocellular carcinoma or head and neck squamous cell carcinoma were enrolled in the trial. CD4+ and CD8+ T cells were sorted separately from peripheral blood before TCR sequencing.

These data are taken from a study of OX40 agonist ivuxolimab in advanced cancers. Study-level background: Ivuxolimab was a fully human IgG2 agonistic monoclonal antibody targeting the costimulatory receptor OX40 (CD134). Peripheral TCRbeta sequencing was intended to test whether TCR sequence diversity was altered and clonal T-cell expansion was caused by ivuxolimab. Intravenous ivuxolimab was administered to patients every 2 weeks at six dose levels: 0.01, 0.1, 0.3, 1.5, 3 and 10 mg/kg. The paper reports the monotherapy dose-escalation portion (N of about 50 patients) of the phase I ivuxolimab trial. In the dose-escalation cohort, approximately 82% of patients were male, and the mean age was 60 years with a range of about 20 to 79. Of the 50 or so patients in dose escalation, about 20 had hepatocellular carcinoma, some 15 had melanoma, 9 had renal cell carcinoma and 9 had head and neck cancer. Partial responses were achieved by three dose-escalation patients, of whom one had hepatocellular carcinoma and two had cutaneous melanoma. Prior anti-PD-1, anti-PD-L1 or anti-CTLA-4 therapy was permitted, and about 40% of dose-escalation patients had received checkpoint inhibitors. Summary of the overall study and its limitations: Clonal expansion of both CD4+ and CD8+ blood T cells was observed from baseline to week 6 at doses 0.1 to 3.0 mg/kg. After ivuxolimab, expanded clones were on average more numerous among CD8+ T cells than among CD4+ T cells. Low levels of normalized T-cell clonal expansion were also shown by some nonresponding patients. Which antigens the clonally expanded peripheral T cells were specific for was not determined. In the 0.1-3.0 mg/kg groups, partial responders were among the patients with the lowest normalized peripheral clonal expansion, particularly in CD8+ T cells.

The junction carries 8 bases between V and J, which are trimmed by 0 bases and 0 bases respectively. Reading from cysteine to phenylalanine, the CDR3 counts 15 amino acids. Only CDR3 DNA remains: 45 bases, in frame from the first base. The germline V gene provides CDR1 SGHTA and CDR2 FQGNSA. The source material was CD4+ or CD8+ T cells sorted from blood, sampled in a trial of the OX40 agonist ivuxolimab. This receptor was identified in an adult with an advanced solid tumor such as melanoma, head and neck, liver or kidney cancer. The rearrangement joined TRBV7-2 to TRBJ1-1, with the D gene not confidently named. The DNA sequence is given as TGTGCCAGCAGCTTAGCAAGCAGGTTGAACACTGAAGCTTTCTTT. The translation is CASSLASRLNTEAFF.